Sequencing of this T cell receptor (beta chain) was carried out in a study of esophageal squamous cell carcinoma under preoperative chemotherapy. Specified time point: before preoperative PTX-NDP chemotherapy. Patients received paclitaxel-nedaplatin as preoperative chemotherapy before surgery. TCRdb itself ran the PCR reads through MiXCR, one entry per CDR3 protein. The repertoire consists of roughly 30,000 distinct CDR3 sequences, with 49% occurring once and the leading ten covering 10% to 15%. This CDR3 region has 13 residues. As to this clonotype: The antigen is undetermined. The junction departs from germline at one end; a sequencing error may be responsible.

Study-level findings and limits: Post-treatment tumor-infiltrating lymphocytes appeared partly derived from peripheral T cells migrating into the tumor. Tumor-infiltrating lymphocytes showed no significant post-chemotherapy TCR diversity increase, unlike peripheral T cells.

The receptor was isolated from a human donor with esophageal squamous cell carcinoma. The donor label of this sample is uncertain. This specimen was collected from a patient given preoperative chemotherapy. The chain couples TRBV12-3 or TRBV12-4 to TRBJ2-4, with a weak D call TRBD1 (5 bases). The CDR3 nucleotides are TGTGCCAGCAGCGACACAGGCCCCGACATCCAGTACTTC. Its protein product is CASSDTGPDIQYF.